This T cell receptor (beta chain) was observed in a study of shared clonotypes between healthy human individuals. Terminally differentiated effector memory CD45RA+ cells were excluded from the naive CD8 cells, which were CD45RO-negative and positively selected for CCR7. Germline CDR1 and CDR2: WSHSY and SAAADI. The CDR3 sequence is 14 residues long. Study-level results: Non-shared clonotypes displayed generation probabilities falling below those of clonotypes present in all four donors.

TCRdb's copy holds only in-frame clones and misses some; the assay was immunoSEQ multiplex PCR. Of approximately 720,000 clones listed, 90% to 95% are singletons. Remarks on this clone: The antigen remains undetermined. One end of the junction fails to match germline, which may point to a read error.

The V and J genes are TRBV10-2 and TRBJ1-5; the D is unclear. Sequencing used naive CD8+ T cells sorted from blood. This clonotype originated in a man aged 25-40 years in good health. CDR3 protein: CASRESGYKQPQHF. The CDR3 region has the DNA TGCGCCAGCAGAGAGTCCGGTTACAAGCAGCCCCAGCATTTT.